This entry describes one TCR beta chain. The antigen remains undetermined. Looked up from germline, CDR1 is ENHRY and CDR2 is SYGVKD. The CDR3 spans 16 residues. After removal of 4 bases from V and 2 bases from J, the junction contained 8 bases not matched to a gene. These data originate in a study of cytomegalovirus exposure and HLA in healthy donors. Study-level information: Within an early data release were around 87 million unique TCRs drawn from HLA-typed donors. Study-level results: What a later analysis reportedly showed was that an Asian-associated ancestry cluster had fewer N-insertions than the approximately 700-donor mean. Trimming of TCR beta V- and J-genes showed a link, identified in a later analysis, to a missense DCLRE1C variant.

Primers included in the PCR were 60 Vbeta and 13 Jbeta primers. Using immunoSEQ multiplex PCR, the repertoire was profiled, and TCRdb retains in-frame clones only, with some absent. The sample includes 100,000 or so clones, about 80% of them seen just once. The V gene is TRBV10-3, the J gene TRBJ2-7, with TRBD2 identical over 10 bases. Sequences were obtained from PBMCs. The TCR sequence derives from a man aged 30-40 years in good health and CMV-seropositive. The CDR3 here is CAISGLAGDLTYEQYF. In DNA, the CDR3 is TGTGCCATCAGTGGGCTAGCGGGGGACCTCACCTACGAGCAGTACTTC.